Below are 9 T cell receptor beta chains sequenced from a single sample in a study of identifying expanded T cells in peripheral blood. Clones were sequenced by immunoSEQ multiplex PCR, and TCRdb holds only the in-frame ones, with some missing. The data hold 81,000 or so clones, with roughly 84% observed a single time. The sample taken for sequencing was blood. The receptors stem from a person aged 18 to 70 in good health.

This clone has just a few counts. CDR3 nucleotides: TGTGCCAGCAGCTTGGAAGGGACAGGGGGAAGCAATCAGCCCCAGCATTTT. It codes for CASSLEGTGGSNQPQHF. V is TRBV5-5 and J is TRBJ1-5; 11 positions match TRBD1. From germline, CDR1 is SGHKS and CDR2 YYEKEE (reference sequence). The CDR3 extends over 17 amino acids. V was clipped by 0 bases and J by 1 base; unmatched bases: 3.

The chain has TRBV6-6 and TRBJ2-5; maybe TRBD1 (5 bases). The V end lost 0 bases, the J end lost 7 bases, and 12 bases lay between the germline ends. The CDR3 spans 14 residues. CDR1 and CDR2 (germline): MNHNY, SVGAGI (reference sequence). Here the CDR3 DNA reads TGTGCCAGCAGTTACTCAGGGGATGGATGGACCCAGTACTTC. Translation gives CASSYSGDGWTQYF.

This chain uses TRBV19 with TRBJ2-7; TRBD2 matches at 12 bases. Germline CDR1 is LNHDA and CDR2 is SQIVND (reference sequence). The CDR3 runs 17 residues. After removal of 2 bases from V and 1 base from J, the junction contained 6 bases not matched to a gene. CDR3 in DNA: TGTGCCAGTAGTATAATCCCTCTAGCGGGAGGGTCCTACGAGCAGTACTTC. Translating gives CASSIIPLAGGSYEQYF.

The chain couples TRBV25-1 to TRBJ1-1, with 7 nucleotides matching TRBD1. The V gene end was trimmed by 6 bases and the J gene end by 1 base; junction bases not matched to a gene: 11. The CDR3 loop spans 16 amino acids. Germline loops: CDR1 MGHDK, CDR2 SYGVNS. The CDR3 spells CASSLDRDSKNTEAFF. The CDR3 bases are TGTGCCAGCAGCCTGGACCGGGACAGCAAGAACACTGAAGCTTTCTTT.

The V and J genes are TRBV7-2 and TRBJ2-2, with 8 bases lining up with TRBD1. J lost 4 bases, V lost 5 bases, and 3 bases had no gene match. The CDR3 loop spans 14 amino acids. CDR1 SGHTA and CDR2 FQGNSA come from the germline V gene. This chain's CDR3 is CASSLDRATGELFF. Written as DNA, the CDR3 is TGTGCCAGCAGCCTGGACAGGGCCACCGGGGAGCTGTTTTTT.

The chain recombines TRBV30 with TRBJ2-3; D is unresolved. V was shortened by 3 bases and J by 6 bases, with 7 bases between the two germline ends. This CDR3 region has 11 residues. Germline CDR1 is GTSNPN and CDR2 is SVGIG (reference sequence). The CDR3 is CAWRSRDTQYF. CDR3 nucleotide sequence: TGTGCCTGGAGATCGAGGGATACGCAGTATTTT.

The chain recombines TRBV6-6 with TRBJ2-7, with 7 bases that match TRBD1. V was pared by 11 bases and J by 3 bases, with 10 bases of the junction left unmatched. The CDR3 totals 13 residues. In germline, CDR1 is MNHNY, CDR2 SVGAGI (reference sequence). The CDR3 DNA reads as TGTGCCGGGTCAAGGGACAGCTACTACGAGCAGTACTTC. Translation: CAGSRDSYYEQYF.

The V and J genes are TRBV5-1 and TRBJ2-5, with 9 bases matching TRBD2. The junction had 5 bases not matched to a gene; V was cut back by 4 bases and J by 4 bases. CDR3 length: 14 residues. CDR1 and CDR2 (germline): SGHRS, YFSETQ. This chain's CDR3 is CASSQGTSRETQYF. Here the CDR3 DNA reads TGCGCCAGCAGCCAAGGGACTAGCCGAGAGACCCAGTACTTC.

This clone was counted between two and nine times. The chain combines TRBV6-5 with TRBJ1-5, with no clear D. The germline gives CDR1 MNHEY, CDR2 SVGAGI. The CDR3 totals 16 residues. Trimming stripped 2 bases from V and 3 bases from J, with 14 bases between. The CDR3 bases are TGTGCCAGCAGTTACGCGGGCAGCGGCTTCAATCAGCCCCAGCATTTT. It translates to CASSYAGSGFNQPQHF.